The 21 T cell receptor beta chains in this list originate from one sample, sequenced in a study of graft-versus-host responses after intestinal transplantation. Method: immunoSEQ multiplex PCR; TCRdb's copy keeps in-frame clones and lacks some. The repertoire has 100,000 or so clones, 85% to 95% of them found once; the top ten carry about 2%. These receptors have no identified antigens. Sequencing was performed on unstimulated CD8+ T cells sorted from spleen or lymph node cells, taken before intestinal transplant. The receptors come from a human donor who received an intestinal transplant.

The chain is built from TRBV29-1 and TRBJ2-1; TRBD2 agrees at 8 bases. The CDR3 length is 17 residues. Germline CDR1 SQVTM, CDR2 ANQGSEA. V lost 1 base to trimming and J lost 4 bases; unmatched junction nucleotides: 12. The CDR3 sequence is CSVEVSGGDALYNEQFF. The CDR3 bases are TGCAGCGTTGAAGTATCCGGGGGGGATGCACTATACAATGAGCAGTTCTTC.

The chain recombines TRBV29-1 with TRBJ1-1, with D uncertain. V lost 4 bases, J lost 6 bases, and 6 bases lay in between. The CDR3 is made up of 10 amino acids. The V gene's germline CDR1 is SQVTM and CDR2 ANQGSEA. CDR3 nucleotide sequence: TGCAGCGTTGTAGACTCTGAAGCTTTCTTT. Residues: CSVVDSEAFF. Full variable domain (remainder filled in from reference TRBV29-1 and TRBJ1-1): SAVISQKPSRDICQRGTSLTIQCQVDSQVTMMFWYRQQPGQSLTLIATANQGSEATYESGFVIDKFPISRPNLTFSTLTVSNMSPEDSSIYLCSVVDSEAFFGQGTRLTVV.

This clone was observed a single time. The rearrangement uses TRBV7-8 and TRBJ2-5; weak D call: TRBD1 (5 bases). Deletions cut 6 bases from V and 6 bases from J, with 17 bases between. The germline CDR1 and CDR2 sequences are SGHVS and FQNEAQ. The CDR3 is 14 amino acids. In nucleotides, the CDR3 is TGTGCCAGCAGAGCAGGGAATCCTGCGAAGACCCAGTACTTC. It yields the protein CASRAGNPAKTQYF.

This clone was seen a single time. The rearrangement joins TRBV19 to TRBJ1-5; 7 nucleotides match TRBD1. The CDR3 spans 15 residues. Germline CDR1 reads LNHDA; CDR2 reads SQIVND (reference sequence). V shed 2 bases, J shed 6 bases, and the junction held 7 bases outside the gene matches. The CDR3 DNA is TGTGCCAGTAGTATAAGTGGAGGGGGCCGTCAGCCCCAGCATTTT. Its translation is CASSISGGGRQPQHF.

The gene calls are TRBV5-6 and TRBJ2-7; 8 nucleotides line up with TRBD1. The CDR3 has 14 amino acids. Germline values: CDR1 SGHDT, CDR2 YYEEEE. Trimming removed 3 bases from V and 4 bases from J; junction bases left unmatched: 6. The CDR3 coding sequence is TGTGCCAGCAGCTCCACGGGACAGGTATACGAGCAGTACTTC. It specifies CASSSTGQVYEQYF. Full variable domain (rest looked up from reference TRBV5-6 and TRBJ2-7): DAGVTQSPTHLIKTRGQQVTLRCSPKSGHDTVSWYQQALGQGPQFIFQYYEEEERQRGNFPDRFSGHQFPNYSSELNVNALLLGDSALYLCASSSTGQVYEQYFGPGTRLTVT.

V and J are TRBV4-1 and TRBJ2-7; D unresolved. The ends were cut back, 1 base at V and 4 bases at J, with 14 bases in the middle. The germline gives CDR1 MGHRA, CDR2 YSYEKL. This CDR3 contains 15 residues. CDR3 sequence reads: CASSQARAGEYEQYF. Here the CDR3 DNA reads TGCGCCAGCAGCCAAGCCCGTGCAGGCGAATACGAGCAGTACTTC.

This chain uses TRBV27 with TRBJ1-2, with 9 bases lining up with TRBD1. The germline CDR1 and CDR2 sequences are MNHEY and SMNVEV (reference sequence). The CDR3 loop spans 14 amino acids. Trimming took 5 bases from V and 8 from J; bases not matched to a gene: 9. CDR3 sequence reads: CASSASGTGYGYTF. CDR3 DNA sequence: TGTGCCAGCAGTGCTTCCGGGACAGGGTACGGCTACACCTTC.

The sample holds one count of this clone. CDR3 DNA sequence: TGCGCCAGCAGCCAAGACCCCCCGGGAGCTCAAAGTGGCTACACCTTC. Its protein is CASSQDPPGAQSGYTF. V and J are TRBV4-3 and TRBJ1-2; D not resolved. There are 16 residues in the CDR3. CDR1 is LGHNA and CDR2 is YSLEER in the germline V gene. V was clipped by 0 bases and J by 7 bases, with 18 bases between them.

The CDR3 loop reads CASSESGQGSWPQHF. For the CDR3, the DNA is TGTGCCAGCAGTGAAAGCGGACAGGGGTCTTGGCCCCAGCATTTT. The V gene is TRBV6-1, the J gene TRBJ1-5, with 9 bases matching TRBD1. This CDR3 has 15 residues. With 2 bases clipped from V and 9 bases from J, the junction kept 8 bases outside the gene matches. Germline CDR1 and CDR2: MNHNS and SASEGT.

A single count supports this clone. The genes are TRBV4-3 and TRBJ1-2; D might be TRBD1 (6 bases). This CDR3 has 14 amino acids. From germline, CDR1 is LGHNA and CDR2 YSLEER. Trimming stripped 3 bases from V and 8 bases from J, with 16 bases between. The CDR3 nucleotides read TGCGCCAGCAGCCAGGGCACAGGGTATCACGGCTACACCTTC. As protein: CASSQGTGYHGYTF.

This chain uses TRBV27 with TRBJ1-2; D is ambiguous. This CDR3 is 14 amino acids long. Trimming left V 0 bases short and J 2 bases short, with 7 bases between. Germline lookup yields CDR1 MNHEY and CDR2 SMNVEV (reference sequence). This chain's CDR3 is CASSLSGENYGYTF. CDR3 DNA: TGTGCCAGCAGTTTATCTGGGGAGAACTATGGCTACACCTTC.

The rearrangement joins TRBV7-9 to TRBJ2-3; TRBD1 matches 8 bases. The CDR3 length is 16 residues. The junction had 11 bases not matched to a gene; V was cut back by 5 bases and J by 4 bases. Looked up from germline, CDR1 is SEHNR and CDR2 is FQNEAQ (reference sequence). CDR3 region: CASSQQVQGAADTQYF. The CDR3 nucleotides are TGTGCCAGCAGCCAACAAGTGCAGGGGGCCGCAGATACGCAGTATTTT.

The V call is TRBV27, the J call TRBJ2-2; possibly TRBD1 for D (5 bases). Trimming left V 3 bases short and J 6 bases short, with 8 bases between. CDR3 size: 13 residues. Germline V gene lookup returns CDR1 MNHEY and CDR2 SMNVEV (reference sequence). CDR3 sequence reads: CASSLVGPGELFF. CDR3 sequence (DNA): TGTGCCAGCAGTTTGGTGGGGCCCGGGGAGCTGTTTTTT.

This clone was found once. The V and J genes are TRBV10-1 and TRBJ2-3; TRBD2 agrees at 10 bases. CDR3 length: 16 residues. J was trimmed by 2 bases and V by 2 bases; bases with no gene match: 4. Germline V lookup: CDR1 WNHNN, CDR2 SYGVQD (reference sequence). CDR3 nucleotides: TGCGCCAGCAGTGAGGCTAGCGGGGGATCCACAGATACGCAGTATTTT. Translating it yields CASSEASGGSTDTQYF.

J is TRBJ1-2 and V is TRBV5-6; 8 bases match TRBD1. The CDR3 spans 14 residues. From germline, CDR1 is SGHDT and CDR2 YYEEEE. V lost 3 bases and J lost 5; bases outside the gene matches: 6. The CDR3 protein is CASSYGQGWYGYTF. Written as DNA, the CDR3 is TGTGCCAGCAGCTACGGACAGGGATGGTATGGCTACACCTTC.

This clone turned up a few times. The J gene is TRBJ1-5, the V gene TRBV6-5; D is uncertain. The CDR3 is made up of 14 amino acids. Germline assignment: CDR1 MNHEY and CDR2 SVGAGI. Between the trimmed V and J ends, which lost 2 bases and 6 bases, there was a span of 11 bases. Here the CDR3 reads CASSYGEDSQPQHF. The CDR3 DNA sequence: TGTGCCAGCAGTTACGGGGAGGATAGTCAGCCCCAGCATTTT.

The V call is TRBV9, the J call TRBJ2-3, with D possibly being TRBD1 (5 bases). V lost 0 bases and J lost 9, with 14 bases in between. The germline gives CDR1 SGDLS, CDR2 YYNGEE. The CDR3 is made up of 14 amino acids. CDR3 coding DNA: TGTGCCAGCAGCGTAGGGACGACCCCAGGGACGCAGTATTTT. Amino acids: CASSVGTTPGTQYF.

V usage is TRBV7-2 and J usage is TRBJ2-7; 10 bases agree with TRBD2. J lost 7 bases, V lost 3 bases, and 6 bases had no gene match. The germline gives CDR1 SGHTA, CDR2 FQGNSA. CDR3 length equals 14 residues. The chain's CDR3 is CASSFLAGDVEQYF. Written as DNA, the CDR3 is TGTGCCAGCAGCTTCCTAGCGGGGGACGTAGAGCAGTACTTC.

The chain employs TRBV19 and TRBJ2-7; no reliable D call. V shed 2 bases and J shed 0 bases, with 14 bases lying between them. This CDR3 is 16 amino acids long. Germline assignment: CDR1 LNHDA and CDR2 SQIVND (reference sequence). The CDR3 region has the DNA TGTGCCAGTAGTATAAACTTCCAGGAAGGCTCCTACGAGCAGTACTTC. This translates into CASSINFQEGSYEQYF.

The J gene is TRBJ1-6, the V gene TRBV5-3; perhaps TRBD1 as D (6 bases). TRBV5-3 is annotated as an ORF whose role is uncertain. V lost 4 bases and J 3 bases, leaving 14 bases between the germline ends. The CDR3 length is 16 residues. The CDR3 loop reads CARSNETGSYNSPLHF. In DNA form, the CDR3 reads TGTGCCAGAAGCAACGAAACAGGGAGCTATAATTCACCCCTCCACTTT.

This chain connects TRBV4-3 to TRBJ2-4, with 9 bases identical to TRBD1. Germline assignment: CDR1 LGHNA and CDR2 YSLEER. V was clipped by 0 bases and J by 2 bases; unmatched bases: 8. The CDR3 is 18 amino acids. The CDR3 here is CASSQDRGQGPTKNIQYF. The CDR3 nucleotides read TGCGCCAGCAGCCAAGATCGGGGACAGGGTCCAACCAAAAACATTCAGTACTTC.